The 22 T cell receptor beta chains in this list originate from one sample, sequenced in a study of PD-1 blockade in classical Hodgkin lymphoma. Every patient relapsed after autologous stem cell transplantation, and brentuximab vedotin exposure varied. TCRdb's copy holds only in-frame clones and misses some; the assay was immunoSEQ multiplex PCR. The sample records roughly 56,000 clones, around nine tenths being singletons. The sequenced sample was peripheral blood mononuclear cells (PBMCs), obtained before the second cycle of nivolumab. These receptors were taken from a human donor with classical Hodgkin lymphoma.

This clone was detected only once. The rearrangement uses TRBV6-4 and TRBJ2-1, with 8 nucleotides matching TRBD2. There are 17 residues in the CDR3. Per germline, CDR1 MRHNA and CDR2 SNTAGT. The junction had 10 bases not matched to a gene; V was cut back by 4 bases and J by 2 bases. The CDR3 DNA sequence: TGTGCCAGCAGTGTTGAGCGGGGGAAAGGGACCTACAATGAGCAGTTCTTC. Translated, it gives CASSVERGKGTYNEQFF.

This chain joins TRBV4-1 and TRBJ2-5; D is perhaps TRBD1 (5 bases). There are 16 residues in the CDR3. Trimming cost V 0 bases and J 2 bases, with 13 bases left between them. Germline V CDR1 and CDR2: MGHRA, YSYEKL. The CDR3 sequence is CASSQDPAGWQETQYF. CDR3 bases: TGCGCCAGCAGCCAAGACCCCGCAGGGTGGCAAGAGACCCAGTACTTC.

This clone has only a few counts. The chain combines TRBV7-8 with TRBJ1-6; D unresolved. CDR1 and CDR2 from the germline V gene are SGHVS and FQNEAQ. This CDR3 comprises 13 residues. The V and J ends lost 0 bases and 5 bases respectively, with 2 bases between them. The CDR3 DNA is TGTGCCAGCAGCTTAGCGCATAATTCACCCCTCCACTTT. Its translation is CASSLAHNSPLHF.

CDR3 sequence: CASSQGGAVSLNNEQFF. In DNA, the CDR3 is TGCGCCAGCAGCCAAGGGGGGGCTGTCTCACTGAACAATGAGCAGTTCTTC. The chain combines TRBV4-1 with TRBJ2-1, with D possibly being TRBD1 or TRBD2 (6 bases each). The CDR3 covers 17 residues. Deletions cut 1 base from V and 5 bases from J, with 18 bases between. In germline, CDR1 is MGHRA, CDR2 YSYEKL.

This rearrangement joins TRBV29-1 to TRBJ2-6; D not resolved. V was cut by 3 bases and J by 0 bases, with 0 bases left in between. The CDR3 loop spans 12 amino acids. CDR1 is SQVTM and CDR2 is ANQGSEA in the germline V gene. As DNA, the CDR3 is TGCAGCGTTGACTCTGGGGCCAACGTCCTGACTTTC. This translates into CSVDSGANVLTF.

The chain employs TRBV10-3 and TRBJ2-3; 16 nucleotides align to TRBD2. Germline loops: CDR1 ENHRY, CDR2 SYGVKD. V was clipped by 7 bases and J by 2 bases; unmatched bases: 9. The CDR3 has 18 residues. CDR3 sequence reads: CAITGLAGGPNPTDTQYF. CDR3 sequence (DNA): TGTGCCATCACGGGACTAGCGGGGGGGCCTAATCCCACAGATACGCAGTATTTT.

The chain joins TRBV5-1 to TRBJ1-2, with D hard to call. Germline CDR1 and CDR2: SGHRS and YFSETQ. The ends were cut back, 2 bases at V and 14 bases at J, with 16 bases in the middle. The CDR3 runs to 12 residues. CDR3 nucleotides: TGCGCCAGCAGCTTCTTCGCGGACCCCCCGACCTTC. It codes for CASSFFADPPTF.

As concerns this clone: Relative to the germline gene, one junction end is altered; a read error may explain this. The V gene is TRBV18, the J gene TRBJ2-3, with TRBD2 matching 12 bases. Germline CDR1 is KGHSH and CDR2 is LQKENI. CDR3 length equals 16 residues. CDR3 coding DNA: TGTGCCAGCTCCCCACTAGCGGGGGGCATCAGGGATACGCAGTATTTT. Protein: CASSPLAGGIRDTQYF.

V and J are TRBV5-6 and TRBJ2-7, with a weak D call TRBD1 (5 bases). CDR3 length: 15 residues. From germline, CDR1 is SGHDT and CDR2 YYEEEE. V was pared by 0 bases and J by 0 bases, with 10 bases between. CDR3 in DNA: TGTGCCAGCAGCTTGGGTAGCAGGGACTCCTACGAGCAGTACTTC. Protein sequence: CASSLGSRDSYEQYF.

The chain has TRBV11-2 and TRBJ2-7; 9 bases agree with TRBD1. From germline, CDR1 is SGHAT and CDR2 FQNNGV. The CDR3 totals 15 residues. V lost 1 base and J lost 6; bases outside the gene matches: 7. CDR3 coding DNA: TGTGCCAGCAGCTTAGGCCGGGACAGGGAAGGCGAGCAGTACTTC. It yields the protein CASSLGRDREGEQYF.

The chain joins TRBV2 to TRBJ1-2; D is unclear. Trimming removed 0 bases at V and 10 bases at J, with 9 bases between. Per germline, CDR1 SNHLY and CDR2 FYNNEI. The CDR3 is 12 residues long. Written as DNA, the CDR3 is TGTGCCAGCAGTGAAGCGAACAACCTCTACACCTTC. Residues: CASSEANNLYTF. The variable domain in full, with the rest retrieved from reference TRBV2 and TRBJ1-2, is EPEVTQTPSHQVTQMGQEVILRCVPISNHLYFYWYRQILGQKVEFLVSFYNNEISEKSEIFDDQFSVERPDGSNFTLKIRSTKLEDSAMYFCASSEANNLYTFGSGTRLTVV.

The rearrangement joins TRBV5-1 to TRBJ1-5, with D possibly matching TRBD1 (6 bases). Germline CDR1 reads SGHRS; CDR2 reads YFSETQ. V lost 0 bases, J lost 7 bases, and 11 bases lay in between. CDR3 length: 14 amino acids. The CDR3 DNA sequence: TGCGCCAGCAGCTTGGAGGGGGGGAGGCAGCCCCAGCATTTT. Encoded protein: CASSLEGGRQPQHF.

This chain joins TRBV6-5 and TRBJ1-2; 7 nucleotides agree with TRBD1. The V and J ends lost 6 bases and 7 bases, in that order; junction bases with no gene match: 14. From germline, CDR1 is MNHEY and CDR2 SVGAGI. This CDR3 has 15 amino acids. The CDR3 is CASRPTDRVIGGYTF. The CDR3 bases are TGTGCCAGCAGACCCACCGACAGGGTCATAGGTGGCTACACCTTC.

The V and J genes are TRBV5-1 and TRBJ2-2; the D gene is possibly TRBD1 (5 bases). The V gene's germline CDR1 is SGHRS and CDR2 YFSETQ. The CDR3 extends over 16 amino acids. The germline V and J ends were trimmed by 1 base and 1 base, with 11 bases remaining between them. CDR3 region: CASSLSPTGNTGELFF. The CDR3 DNA is TGCGCCAGCAGCTTGAGTCCAACAGGGAACACCGGGGAGCTGTTTTTT.

The chain couples TRBV5-1 to TRBJ2-1; 9 nucleotides match TRBD2. Germline values: CDR1 SGHRS, CDR2 YFSETQ. This CDR3 has 15 residues. The junction had 3 bases not matched to a gene; V was cut back by 2 bases and J by 3 bases. The CDR3 sequence: CASSFERGDYNEQFF. CDR3 bases: TGCGCCAGCAGCTTTGAGCGGGGGGACTACAATGAGCAGTTCTTC.

The gene calls are TRBV28 and TRBJ2-7; 7 nucleotides line up with TRBD1. The CDR3 loop spans 16 amino acids. Trimming removed 5 bases from V and 3 bases from J; junction bases left unmatched: 13. Germline V gene sequence: CDR1 MDHEN, CDR2 SYDVKM. CDR3 sequence (DNA): TGTGCCAGCAGTCTCATCCCCCTGACAGGGAGCTACGAGCAGTACTTC. As protein: CASSLIPLTGSYEQYF.

This chain connects TRBV7-9 to TRBJ2-5; TRBD1 is a possible D gene (6 bases). Looked up from germline, CDR1 is SEHNR and CDR2 is FQNEAQ (reference sequence). Trimming took 3 bases from V and 8 from J, leaving 10 bases between them. CDR3 length: 12 amino acids. CDR3 in DNA: TGTGCCAGCAGCTTTACACAGGGTACCCAGTACTTC. It translates to CASSFTQGTQYF.

The rearrangement uses TRBV19 and TRBJ1-2; D unresolved. Germline V gene sequence: CDR1 LNHDA, CDR2 SQIVND (reference sequence). The CDR3 consists of 12 residues. V lost 6 bases to trimming and J lost 4 bases, with 9 bases between them. The CDR3 region is CASRNTAYGYTF. The CDR3 nucleotides read TGTGCCAGTAGAAACACAGCCTATGGCTACACCTTC.

This rearrangement joins TRBV6-6 to TRBJ1-2, with 12 nucleotides matching TRBD1. Germline-derived CDR1 and CDR2 are MNHNY and SVGAGI (reference sequence). The CDR3 loop spans 15 amino acids. Trimming at V came to 8 bases and at J to 8 bases, leaving 12 bases not matched to a gene. The CDR3 DNA sequence: TGTGCCAGCCGCGACCGGGACAGGGGGCAAGTCGGCTACACCTTC. Its translation: CASRDRDRGQVGYTF.

The rearrangement joins TRBV5-1 to TRBJ2-7; no clear D gene. From germline, CDR1 is SGHRS and CDR2 YFSETQ. This CDR3 has 15 residues. The V and J ends lost 0 bases and 2 bases respectively, with 12 bases between them. This CDR3 is CASSLEAGTAYEQYF. CDR3 in DNA: TGCGCCAGCAGCTTGGAGGCAGGAACCGCCTACGAGCAGTACTTC.

Written as DNA, the CDR3 is TGTGCCAGCAGCTGGGACCCGGAAGAGACCCAGTACTTC. It yields the protein CASSWDPEETQYF. The chain carries TRBV4-2 and TRBJ2-5, with D tentatively TRBD1 or TRBD2 (5 bases each). CDR1 LGHNA and CDR2 YNFKEQ come from the germline V gene. The CDR3 runs to 13 residues. Trimming took off 5 bases at V and 3 bases at J, with 10 bases between the two ends.

The genes are TRBV13 and TRBJ2-7; D may match TRBD1 or TRBD2 (7 bases each). The CDR3 length is 13 residues. Germline values: CDR1 PRHDT, CDR2 FYEKMQ (reference sequence). The V gene lost 4 bases and the J gene lost 5 bases, with 12 bases spanning the gap. The CDR3 sequence: CASSSGGGHEQYF. The CDR3 bases are TGTGCCAGCAGCTCAGGGGGGGGCCACGAGCAGTACTTC.